This TCR beta chain stems from a study of CD4 T cells in relation to SARS-CoV-2 and coronaviruses. Overall study: TCR beta CDR3s were sequenced after roughly 10-day antigen culture of PBMCs. No peptide or an HIV-1 Nef peptide pool served as negative control.

Repertoires were generated with immunoSEQ multiplex PCR, while TCRdb's copy carries only in-frame clones and drops some. The sample has 20,000 to 25,000 clones; about 80% are singletons. This CDR3 is built from 12 residues. Comment on this clone: Its target is not known.

Unexposed donor CD4+ T cells date from 2011-2018, before the COVID-19 pandemic. After about ten days of culture, CD4+ T cells were isolated. Study results and limitations: This crossreactivity analysis covered spike protein alone, no other viral proteins.

Sequenced: CD4+ T cells from PBMCs, cultured in vitro. The chain couples TRBV21-1 to TRBJ2-1; no DNA check was done on the table's D call, TRBD2. TRBV21-1 is a listed pseudogene. The receptor's source is a human donor in good health. The CDR3: CAPLRLPNEQFF. CDR3 bases: TGTGCCCCCCTAAGACTCCCCAATGAGCAGTTCTTC.